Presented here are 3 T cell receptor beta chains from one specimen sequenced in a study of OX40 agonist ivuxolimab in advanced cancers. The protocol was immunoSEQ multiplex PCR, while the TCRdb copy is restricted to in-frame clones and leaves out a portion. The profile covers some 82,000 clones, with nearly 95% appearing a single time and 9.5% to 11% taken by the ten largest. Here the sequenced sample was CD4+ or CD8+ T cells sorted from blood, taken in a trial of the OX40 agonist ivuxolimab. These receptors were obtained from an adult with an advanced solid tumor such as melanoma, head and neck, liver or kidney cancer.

The CDR3 reads CASSGLRGPYNEQFF. CDR3 sequence (DNA): TGTGCCAGCAGCGGCCTGAGGGGCCCTTACAATGAGCAGTTCTTC. The chain recombines TRBV27 with TRBJ2-1, with D possibly being TRBD1 or TRBD2 (5 bases each). Germline V gene sequence: CDR1 MNHEY, CDR2 SMNVEV (reference sequence). The V end was cut by 6 bases, the J end by 4 bases, with 16 bases between. The CDR3 length is 15 residues.

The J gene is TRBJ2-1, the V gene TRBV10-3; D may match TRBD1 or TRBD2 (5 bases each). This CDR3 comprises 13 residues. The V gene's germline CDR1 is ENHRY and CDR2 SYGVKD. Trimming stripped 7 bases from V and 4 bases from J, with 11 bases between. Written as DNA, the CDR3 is TGTGCCATCACGGGGCCCGGGTACAATGAGCAGTTCTTC. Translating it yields CAITGPGYNEQFF.

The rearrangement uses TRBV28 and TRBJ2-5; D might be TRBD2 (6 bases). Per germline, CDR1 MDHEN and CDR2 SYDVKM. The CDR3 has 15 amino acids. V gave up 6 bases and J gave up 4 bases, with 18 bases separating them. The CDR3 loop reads CASSTLAGSGETQYF. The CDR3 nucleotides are TGTGCCAGCAGCACCCTGGCGGGGAGTGGAGAGACCCAGTACTTC.